The present TCR beta chain was sequenced within a study of T-cell reconstitution after alpha-beta-depleted transplantation in children. This clonotype was seen more than once but under ten times. Looked up from germline, CDR1 is DFQATT and CDR2 is SNEGSKA (reference sequence). The length of the CDR3 is 14 residues. V was trimmed by 6 bases and J by 5 bases, leaving 19 bases between them. A library of TCRbeta sequences, prepared with unique molecular identifiers, was generated. TCRdb re-derived calls from the PCR reads in MiXCR, one entry per CDR3 protein. The sample lists 600,000 to 700,000 distinct CDR3 sequences, roughly 17% occurring once.

Sequencing used PBMCs from the stem cell graft donor, obtained from the stem cell graft. The chain links TRBV20-1 to TRBJ1-2, with TRBD1 as a possible D gene (5 bases). The TCR sequence derives from a human donor who donated a stem cell graft to a child with acute myeloid leukemia. CDR3 in amino acids: CSALTGRGEYGYTF. CDR3 bases: TGCAGTGCCCTCACGGGAAGGGGAGAATATGGCTACACCTTC.